These 18 T cell receptor beta chains came from one sample sequenced in a study of shared clonotypes between healthy human individuals. The protocol was immunoSEQ multiplex PCR, while the TCRdb copy is restricted to in-frame clones and leaves out a portion. The data show some 580,000 clones, roughly 98% seen once. CD45RO negativity and positive selection for CCR7 defined naive CD8 cells, a population that excluded terminally differentiated effector memory CD45RA+ cells. Material for sequencing was naive CD8+ T cells sorted from blood. These receptors originate from a man aged 30 to 39 in good health.

V usage is TRBV7-9 and J usage is TRBJ2-2; D is uncertain. CDR1 and CDR2 from the germline V gene are SEHNR and FQNEAQ (reference sequence). Trimming cost V 11 bases and J 2 bases, with 6 bases left between them. This CDR3 region has 11 residues. The CDR3 spells CAGENTGELFF. CDR3 DNA sequence: TGTGCCGGGGAAAACACCGGGGAGCTGTTTTTT.

This clone was recorded a few times. This chain connects TRBV9 to TRBJ1-4; tentative D call: TRBD1 (6 bases). With 0 bases removed from V and 7 bases from J, the gap between germline ends came to 13 bases. There are 15 residues in the CDR3. Germline CDR1 is SGDLS and CDR2 is YYNGEE. The CDR3 loop is CASSVGQDASEKLFF. The CDR3 nucleotides are TGTGCCAGCAGCGTAGGACAGGATGCTTCTGAAAAACTGTTTTTT.

This chain connects TRBV7-6 to TRBJ1-4, with 7 bases fitting TRBD1. The CDR3 totals 16 residues. V dropped 4 bases and J dropped 0; count of bases not matched to a gene: 5. Germline CDR1 and CDR2: SGHVS and FNYEAQ. In nucleotides, the CDR3 is TGTGCCAGCAGCTCTCCAGGGACAGCAACTAATGAAAAACTGTTTTTT. It encodes CASSSPGTATNEKLFF.

The chain links TRBV13 to TRBJ2-1, with 9 bases lining up with TRBD2. Germline V gives CDR1 PRHDT, CDR2 FYEKMQ (reference sequence). This CDR3 spans 15 amino acids. V lost 1 base to trimming and J lost 10 bases; unmatched junction nucleotides: 8. CDR3 region: CASSLDGGRVREQFF. For the CDR3, the DNA is TGTGCCAGCAGCTTAGATGGCGGGAGGGTTAGGGAGCAGTTCTTC.

The chain combines TRBV7-6 with TRBJ2-7; D may be TRBD1 or TRBD2 (5 bases each). The length of the CDR3 is 16 residues. Trimming stripped 5 bases from V and 7 bases from J, with 24 bases between. In germline, CDR1 is SGHVS, CDR2 FNYEAQ. The CDR3 loop reads CASSAGSGRDPGEQYF. DNA of the CDR3: TGTGCCAGCAGCGCCGGCTCGGGACGGGACCCCGGGGAGCAGTACTTC.

This clone was detected only a few times. The chain employs TRBV28 and TRBJ1-3; perhaps TRBD1 as D (6 bases). Germline CDR1 reads MDHEN; CDR2 reads SYDVKM. This CDR3 spans 15 amino acids. Between the trimmed V and J ends, which lost 6 bases and 3 bases, there was a span of 15 bases. CDR3 loop: CASREDSDIGNTIYF. The CDR3 region has the DNA TGTGCCAGCAGAGAGGACAGTGATATTGGAAACACCATATATTTT. Full variable domain (remainder filled in from reference TRBV28 and TRBJ1-3): DVKVTQSSRYLVKRTGEKVFLECVQDMDHENMFWYRQDPGLGLRLIYFSYDVKMKEKGDIPEGYSVSREKKERFSLILESASTNQTSMYLCASREDSDIGNTIYFGEGSWLTVV.

V usage is TRBV2 and J usage is TRBJ2-5, with D perhaps matching TRBD1 (6 bases). This CDR3 has 15 residues. With 3 bases removed from V and 0 bases from J, the gap between germline ends came to 11 bases. The germline V gene encodes CDR1 SNHLY and CDR2 FYNNEI. Here the CDR3 reads CASSEDGDNQETQYF. CDR3 in DNA: TGTGCCAGCAGTGAGGACGGGGACAACCAAGAGACCCAGTACTTC.

V usage is TRBV27 and J usage is TRBJ2-1; 7 bases map to TRBD1. Unmatched junction bases numbered 7, after V lost 6 bases and J lost 5 bases. Germline V gene sequence: CDR1 MNHEY, CDR2 SMNVEV (reference sequence). The CDR3 has 14 residues. The CDR3: CASRKGQVHNEQFF. The CDR3 nucleotides are TGTGCCAGCAGGAAAGGACAGGTTCACAATGAGCAGTTCTTC.

This clone was counted a single time. The rearrangement links TRBV29-1 to TRBJ2-3; D is unclear. CDR1 is SQVTM, CDR2 ANQGSEA, per germline. The CDR3 spans 12 residues. V was pared by 1 base and J by 5 bases, with 7 bases between. The CDR3 coding sequence is TGCAGCGTTGAAGGGAGAATAGATACGCAGTATTTT. Encoded protein: CSVEGRIDTQYF.

The rearrangement uses TRBV2 and TRBJ2-5; D gene uncertain. V was shortened by 1 base and J by 3 bases, with 6 bases between the two germline ends. This CDR3 comprises 13 residues. CDR1 SNHLY and CDR2 FYNNEI come from the germline V gene. The CDR3 DNA is TGTGCCAGCAGTGAAGTGGTTGAAGAGACCCAGTACTTC. It yields the protein CASSEVVEETQYF. Full variable domain (remainder filled in from reference TRBV2 and TRBJ2-5): EPEVTQTPSHQVTQMGQEVILRCVPISNHLYFYWYRQILGQKVEFLVSFYNNEISEKSEIFDDQFSVERPDGSNFTLKIRSTKLEDSAMYFCASSEVVEETQYFGPGTRLLVL.

This chain connects TRBV5-5 to TRBJ1-2; D call uncertain. Per germline, CDR1 SGHKS and CDR2 YYEKEE (reference sequence). The CDR3 has 12 amino acids. Trimming removed 0 bases at V and 3 bases at J, with 3 bases between. As DNA, the CDR3 is TGTGCCAGCAGCTTGGCGGACTATGGCTACACCTTC. This gives the protein CASSLADYGYTF.

The chain links TRBV6-6 to TRBJ1-5, with D unclear. The V end lost 0 bases, the J end lost 7 bases, and 10 bases lay between the germline ends. The germline CDR1 and CDR2 sequences are MNHNY and SVGAGI (reference sequence). This CDR3 contains 14 residues. DNA of the CDR3: TGTGCCAGCAGTTACTCGATGGCAGAACAGCCCCAGCATTTT. Translating gives CASSYSMAEQPQHF.

The V gene is TRBV4-2, the J gene TRBJ2-1; 7 bases are a match to TRBD2. CDR3 size: 18 residues. The ends lost 3 bases at V and 1 base at J; junction bases unmatched: 12. CDR1 is LGHNA, CDR2 YNFKEQ, per germline. CDR3 residues: CASSHSAGARNSYNEQFF. The DNA of the CDR3 is TGTGCCAGCAGCCACTCGGCGGGAGCCCGAAATTCCTACAATGAGCAGTTCTTC.

The rearrangement joins TRBV7-9 to TRBJ1-4; D not resolved. V lost 2 bases and J lost 8, with 18 bases in between. Germline V gene sequence: CDR1 SEHNR, CDR2 FQNEAQ (reference sequence). The CDR3 contains 16 residues. The CDR3 sequence is CASSLTPGEAEEKLFF. DNA for the CDR3: TGTGCCAGCAGCTTAACACCCGGAGAGGCAGAAGAAAAACTGTTTTTT. Combining the CDR3 with reference TRBV7-9 and TRBJ1-4 gives the whole variable domain DTGVSQNPRHKITKRGQNVTFRCDPISEHNRLYWYRQTLGQGPEFLTYFQNEAQLEKSRLLSDRFSAERPKGSFSTLEIQRTEQGDSAMYLCASSLTPGEAEEKLFFGSGTQLSVL.

The chain links TRBV5-1 to TRBJ2-7; D is perhaps TRBD2 (6 bases). CDR1 and CDR2 from the germline V gene are SGHRS and YFSETQ. With 4 bases removed from V and 0 bases from J, the gap between germline ends came to 11 bases. The CDR3 loop spans 14 amino acids. CDR3 amino acids: CASSISGGSYEQYF. The DNA of the CDR3 is TGCGCCAGCAGCATTAGCGGTGGCTCCTACGAGCAGTACTTC.

V usage is TRBV30 and J usage is TRBJ1-1; D is unresolved. The CDR3 totals 12 residues. Trimming removed 0 bases at V and 8 bases at J, with 10 bases between. Germline V gives CDR1 GTSNPN, CDR2 SVGIG (reference sequence). The chain's CDR3 is CAWSVLGREAFF. The CDR3 DNA sequence: TGTGCCTGGAGTGTACTCGGCAGAGAAGCTTTCTTT.

The chain combines TRBV9 with TRBJ1-1; possible D gene TRBD1, 5 bases. Deletions cut 7 bases from V and 4 bases from J, with 8 bases between. CDR1 SGDLS and CDR2 YYNGEE come from the germline V gene. The CDR3 extends over 11 amino acids. CDR3 amino acids: CASGGTTEAFF. The CDR3, as DNA: TGTGCCAGCGGGGGTACCACTGAAGCTTTCTTT.

A word on this clone: This sample includes further DNA sequences coding for the same CDR3. This chain's CDR3 is CASSLTSGYEQYF. The CDR3 region has the DNA TGTGCCAGCAGCTTAACTAGCGGATACGAGCAGTACTTC. The chain links TRBV7-9 to TRBJ2-7, with 8 bases matching TRBD2. Germline V gene lookup returns CDR1 SEHNR and CDR2 FQNEAQ (reference sequence). V was pared by 2 bases and J by 4 bases, with 1 base of the junction left unmatched. The CDR3 runs 13 residues.